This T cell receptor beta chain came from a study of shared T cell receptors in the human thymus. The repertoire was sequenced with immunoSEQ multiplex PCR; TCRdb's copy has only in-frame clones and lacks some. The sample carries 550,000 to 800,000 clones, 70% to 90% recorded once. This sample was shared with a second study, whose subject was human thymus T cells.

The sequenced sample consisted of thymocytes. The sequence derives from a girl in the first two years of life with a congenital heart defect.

CDR3 DNA sequence: TGTGCCAGCAGCTTGTCACCGGATGGCTACACCTTC. Its translation is CASSLSPDGYTF. The chain combines TRBV7-9 with TRBJ1-2; the D is unclear. With 3 bases removed from V and 6 bases from J, the gap between germline ends came to 8 bases. Germline CDR1 and CDR2: SEHNR and FQNEAQ (reference sequence). The CDR3 is made up of 12 amino acids.